What follows describes a single TCR beta chain. Its antigen remains unidentified. The data were taken from a study of T cell repertoires in cytomegalovirus infection. This CDR3 has 11 amino acids. V gave up 0 bases and J gave up 13 bases, with 7 bases separating them. Germline values: CDR1 SGHDN, CDR2 FVKESK. In TCRdb, the reads were re-called with MiXCR into one record per CDR3 protein. The sample yields tens of thousands of distinct CDR3 sequences, more than 25% seen once. The sequenced sample consisted of PBMCs, sequenced either directly or after in vitro stimulation (not recorded which). The clonotype originates from a human donor in good health (CMV status not recorded). Some clones in this sample may be carry-over from other donors' samples. The chain employs TRBV14 and TRBJ2-4; no clear D gene. The CDR3 reads CASSQDTGQYF. The CDR3 DNA reads TGTGCCAGCAGCCAAGATACTGGACAGTACTTC.